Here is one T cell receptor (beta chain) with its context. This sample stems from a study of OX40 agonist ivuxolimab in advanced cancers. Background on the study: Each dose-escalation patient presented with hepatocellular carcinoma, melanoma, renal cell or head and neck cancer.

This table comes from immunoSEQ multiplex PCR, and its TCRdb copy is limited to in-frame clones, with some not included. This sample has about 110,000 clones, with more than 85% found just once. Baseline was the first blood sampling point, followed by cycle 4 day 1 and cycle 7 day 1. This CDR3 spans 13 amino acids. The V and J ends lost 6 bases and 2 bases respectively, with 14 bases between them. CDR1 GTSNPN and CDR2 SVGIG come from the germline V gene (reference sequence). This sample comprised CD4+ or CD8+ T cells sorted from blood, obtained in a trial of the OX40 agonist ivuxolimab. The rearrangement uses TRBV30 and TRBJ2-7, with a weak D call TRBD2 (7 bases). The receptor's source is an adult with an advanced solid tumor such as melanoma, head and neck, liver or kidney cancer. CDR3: CACAGASTYEQYF. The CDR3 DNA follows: TGTGCCTGTGCGGGGGCGTCCACCTACGAGCAGTACTTC.